These 17 T cell receptor beta chains were sequenced from one sample in a study of T cells in Graves' hyperthyroidism and ophthalmopathy. Amplified TCR beta CDR3 regions derived from RNA transcripts. The TCR CDR3 was amplified in a first-round RT-PCR using the HTBI primer set. One entry per CDR3 protein results from TCRdb running MiXCR on the multiplex PCR reads. Of about 350,000 distinct CDR3 sequences listed, about 14% were seen once; the top ten hold around 23%. The sample comprised blood. All receptors come from a woman aged 30 to 39 with Graves' hyperthyroidism.

This clonotype was recorded many times. The genes are TRBV12-3 or TRBV12-4 and TRBJ2-2, with TRBD1 matching 7 bases. The trim removed 6 bases at V and 0 bases at J, leaving 10 bases unmatched. The CDR3 totals 17 residues. CDR3 protein: CASSLERGGSNTGELFF. As DNA, the CDR3 is TGTGCCAGCAGCCTCGAACGAGGGGGCTCGAACACCGGGGAGCTGTTTTTT.

CDR3 DNA sequence: TGTGCCAGCAGCCGGATAGCCCAGGGGGCCAAAGATACGCAGTATTTT. As protein: CASSRIAQGAKDTQYF. The V call is TRBV28, the J call TRBJ2-3; 8 bases are a match to TRBD1. Trimming removed 6 bases from V and 5 bases from J; junction bases left unmatched: 13. The CDR3 spans 16 residues. The V gene's germline CDR1 is MDHEN and CDR2 SYDVKM. Complete variable domain (other parts from reference TRBV28 and TRBJ2-3): DVKVTQSSRYLVKRTGEKVFLECVQDMDHENMFWYRQDPGLGLRLIYFSYDVKMKEKGDIPEGYSVSREKKERFSLILESASTNQTSMYLCASSRIAQGAKDTQYFGPGTRLTVL.

This clonotype was recorded at least ten times. The J gene is TRBJ2-7, the V gene TRBV12-3 or TRBV12-4; 12 bases agree with TRBD2. V shed 2 bases, J shed 2 bases, and the junction held 13 bases outside the gene matches. The CDR3 runs 19 residues. CDR3 coding DNA: TGTGCCAGCAGTTTACTGGCGCTAGCGGGAGGGAGGAATACCTACGAGCAGTACTTC. Its translation: CASSLLALAGGRNTYEQYF.

This clonotype has only one observation. A read error may explain this, as a much larger clone is one base away. The chain uses TRBV28 and TRBJ2-2, with TRBD1 as a possible D gene (6 bases). The germline CDR1 and CDR2 sequences are MDHEN and SYDVKM. V lost 6 bases and J lost 4, with 15 bases in between. The CDR3 consists of 15 residues. The CDR3 sequence: CASSLPTGSTGELFF. Written as DNA, the CDR3 is TGTGCCAGCAGCCTCCCGACAGGCAGCACCGGGGAGCTGTTTTTT.

This clonotype was detected only a few times. The chain carries TRBV30 and TRBJ1-2; the D is unclear. Germline CDR1 is GTSNPN and CDR2 is SVGIG (reference sequence). The CDR3 runs 12 residues. Trimming pared 4 bases from V and 7 bases from J, leaving 13 bases between. CDR3: CAWTHQSGGYTF. The CDR3 coding sequence is TGTGCCTGGACCCATCAGTCGGGTGGCTACACCTTC.

The CDR3 loop reads CASRRRGGSDTQYF. CDR3 DNA: TGTGCCAGCAGGAGGAGGGGTGGCTCGGATACGCAGTATTTT. The chain joins TRBV2 to TRBJ2-3, with D maybe TRBD2 (6 bases). The CDR3 length is 14 residues. Trimming removed 6 bases at V and 6 bases at J, with 16 bases between. Per the germline V gene, CDR1 is SNHLY and CDR2 is FYNNEI.

V is TRBV11-2 and J is TRBJ1-2, with D possibly matching TRBD1 (6 bases). This CDR3 has 16 amino acids. CDR1 SGHAT and CDR2 FQNNGV come from the germline V gene. Trimming left V 4 bases short and J 1 base short, with 16 bases between. CDR3 nucleotides: TGTGCCAGCAGCTCCGCCTTAAGGGGGGTTAACTATGGCTACACCTTC. Translated: CASSSALRGVNYGYTF.

This clonotype was observed a handful of times. This chain joins TRBV3-1 and TRBJ1-1, with a tentative D call TRBD1 (5 bases). Between the trimmed V and J ends, which lost 3 bases and 6 bases, there was a span of 17 bases. From germline, CDR1 is LGHDT and CDR2 YNNKEL (reference sequence). This CDR3 has 15 residues. This CDR3 is CASSQPEGPLSEAFF. CDR3 nucleotide sequence: TGTGCCAGCAGCCAGCCAGAGGGGCCCCTTTCTGAAGCTTTCTTT.

This clonotype was detected many times. The chain is built from TRBV28 and TRBJ2-2; D is perhaps TRBD2 (7 bases). CDR1 is MDHEN and CDR2 is SYDVKM in the germline V gene. The V end lost 4 bases, the J end lost 5 bases, and 17 bases lay between the germline ends. The CDR3 is 16 amino acids. The CDR3 nucleotides read TGTGCCAGCAGTTCATATCCCGGGGGGCTTACCGGGGAGCTGTTTTTT. Its protein is CASSSYPGGLTGELFF.

The rearrangement joins TRBV3-2 to TRBJ2-4; the listed D gene, TRBD1, was not tested against the DNA. TRBV3-2 is a pseudogene locus. The CDR3 runs 18 residues. This CDR3 is CASHPRDRDLLAKNIQYF. The CDR3 nucleotides read TGTGCCAGCCACCCGCGGGACAGGGACCTTCTAGCCAAAAACATTCAGTACTTC.

This clonotype has more than one count but fewer than ten. V is TRBV24-1 and J is TRBJ2-5; D may be TRBD1 or TRBD2 (5 bases each). Trimming removed 4 bases at V and 1 base at J, with 12 bases between. The CDR3 totals 15 residues. The germline gives CDR1 KGHDR, CDR2 SFDVKD. As DNA, the CDR3 is TGTGCCACCAGTGACGCCAGGGAGATCCAAGAGACCCAGTACTTC. It encodes CATSDAREIQETQYF.

This clonotype was counted at least ten times. This rearrangement joins TRBV2 to TRBJ2-2, with 7 nucleotides matching TRBD2. In germline, CDR1 is SNHLY, CDR2 FYNNEI. This CDR3 region has 15 residues. The ends lost 6 bases at V and 7 bases at J; junction bases unmatched: 11. The CDR3 reads CASSVWGGMVGELFF. CDR3 DNA: TGTGCCAGCAGCGTTTGGGGGGGGATGGTCGGGGAGCTGTTTTTT. The variable domain in full, with the rest retrieved from reference TRBV2 and TRBJ2-2, is EPEVTQTPSHQVTQMGQEVILRCVPISNHLYFYWYRQILGQKVEFLVSFYNNEISEKSEIFDDQFSVERPDGSNFTLKIRSTKLEDSAMYFCASSVWGGMVGELFFGEGSRLTVL.

J is TRBJ2-1 and V is TRBV19; D gene unclear. This CDR3 comprises 13 residues. V was pared by 0 bases and J by 9 bases, with 9 bases between. Germline CDR1 and CDR2: LNHDA and SQIVND (reference sequence). As DNA, the CDR3 is TGTGCCAGTAGTATAGAGAACGGCGGTGAGCAGTTCTTC. Residues: CASSIENGGEQFF. Supplemented by reference TRBV19 and TRBJ2-1, the full variable domain reads DGGITQSPKYLFRKEGQNVTLSCEQNLNHDAMYWYRQDPGQGLRLIYYSQIVNDFQKGDIAEGYSVSREKKESFPLTVTSAQKNPTAFYLCASSIENGGEQFFGPGTRLTVL.

This clonotype was seen repeatedly, ten times or more. The chain combines TRBV28 with TRBJ2-2, with D unclear. The length of the CDR3 is 13 residues. The germline CDR1 and CDR2 sequences are MDHEN and SYDVKM. Trimming removed 3 bases from V and 6 bases from J, with 8 bases in between. The CDR3 DNA follows: TGTGCCAGCAGTTTCCTTTTGGCCGGGGAGCTGTTTTTT. Its translation is CASSFLLAGELFF. The full variable domain, in which reference TRBV28 and TRBJ2-2 provide the parts outside the CDR3, is DVKVTQSSRYLVKRTGEKVFLECVQDMDHENMFWYRQDPGLGLRLIYFSYDVKMKEKGDIPEGYSVSREKKERFSLILESASTNQTSMYLCASSFLLAGELFFGEGSRLTVL.

The rearrangement joins TRBV28 to TRBJ2-7; D is unclear. The CDR3 sequence is 14 residues long. CDR1 and CDR2 (germline): MDHEN, SYDVKM. V lost 10 bases and J lost 5, with 21 bases in between. The CDR3 reads CATTRRTVGHEQYF. CDR3 sequence (DNA): TGTGCCACCACGAGGCGTACGGTCGGGCACGAGCAGTACTTC. Full variable domain (outside the CDR3, taken from reference TRBV28 and TRBJ2-7): DVKVTQSSRYLVKRTGEKVFLECVQDMDHENMFWYRQDPGLGLRLIYFSYDVKMKEKGDIPEGYSVSREKKERFSLILESASTNQTSMYLCATTRRTVGHEQYFGPGTRLTVT.

This clonotype occurred a few times. The chain joins TRBV6-1 to TRBJ2-1; 9 bases line up with TRBD1. Per the germline V gene, CDR1 is MNHNS and CDR2 is SASEGT. The V and J ends lost 11 bases and 4 bases, in that order; junction bases with no gene match: 6. The CDR3 is 13 residues long. In nucleotides, the CDR3 is TGTGCCGGGGCACAGGGGGCTTACAATGAGCAGTTCTTC. Encoded protein: CAGAQGAYNEQFF.

This clonotype has just a few counts. The genes are TRBV9 and TRBJ2-1; 7 nucleotides align to TRBD2. J gave up 2 bases and V 1 base, and 9 bases lay outside the gene matches. This CDR3 region has 17 residues. From germline, CDR1 is SGDLS and CDR2 YYNGEE. CDR3 nucleotides: TGTGCCAGCAGCGTAACGGGTGGGAGGGCCACCTACAATGAGCAGTTCTTC. Its protein is CASSVTGGRATYNEQFF. Drawing the rest from reference TRBV9 and TRBJ2-1, the complete variable domain is DSGVTQTPKHLITATGQRVTLRCSPRSGDLSVYWYQQSLDQGLQFLIQYYNGEERAKGNILERFSAQQFPDLHSELNLSSLELGDSALYFCASSVTGGRATYNEQFFGPGTRLTVL.